What follows are 9 T cell receptor beta chains derived from one specimen sequenced in a study of T-cell memory formation after mild COVID-19. TCRdb re-derived calls from the 5' RACE reads in MiXCR, one entry per CDR3 protein. The data hold around 200,000 distinct CDR3 sequences, with about a fifth observed a single time. The sample was PBMCs or a T cell subset sorted from them (not recorded which). These receptors were collected from an adult woman who had mild COVID-19 (a few samples of this study predate the infection). Cell type and time point are not known.

This clonotype showed up just a few times. The chain uses TRBV7-9 and TRBJ2-1; D uncertain. V gave up 2 bases and J gave up 5 bases, with 16 bases separating them. There are 16 residues in the CDR3. CDR1 is SEHNR and CDR2 is FQNEAQ in the germline V gene (reference sequence). The CDR3 DNA reads as TGTGCCAGCAGCTTACTGGTTGTGGGGATCGACAATGAGCAGTTCTTC. Translated, it gives CASSLLVVGIDNEQFF.

The V and J genes are TRBV7-2 and TRBJ2-5; D might be TRBD2 (6 bases). Trimming took off 6 bases at V and 11 bases at J, with 19 bases between the two ends. Germline CDR1 and CDR2: SGHTA and FQGNSA. The CDR3 covers 13 residues. The DNA for the CDR3 is TGTGCCAGCAGAACTACTAGCTCCTTTTCGCAGTACTTC. Translating gives CASRTTSSFSQYF. The variable domain in full, with the rest retrieved from reference TRBV7-2 and TRBJ2-5, is GAGVSQSPSNKVTEKGKDVELRCDPISGHTALYWYRQSLGQGLEFLIYFQGNSAPDKSGLPSDRFSAERTGGSVSTLTIQRTQQEDSAVYLCASRTTSSFSQYFGPGTRLLVL.

This clonotype was seen a few times. This sequence joins TRBV7-9 and TRBJ2-3; TRBD1 matches at 7 bases. Germline lookup yields CDR1 SEHNR and CDR2 FQNEAQ (reference sequence). V dropped 5 bases and J dropped 4; count of bases not matched to a gene: 12. The CDR3 covers 16 residues. The CDR3 loop reads CASSLRQGGFADTQYF. The DNA for the CDR3 is TGTGCCAGCAGCCTCCGACAGGGTGGATTCGCAGATACGCAGTATTTT.

The rearrangement links TRBV9 to TRBJ2-7, with 12 bases aligning to TRBD1. The CDR3 spans 12 residues. Germline V lookup: CDR1 SGDLS, CDR2 YYNGEE. With V trimmed by 3 bases and J by 12 bases, 4 bases remained unmatched. CDR3 residues: CASSAGTGGTYF. The CDR3 nucleotides read TGTGCCAGCAGCGCGGGGACAGGGGGCACGTACTTC.

The chain links TRBV7-9 to TRBJ2-7; TRBD1 matches at 7 bases. Germline V gene data show CDR1 as SEHNR and CDR2 as FQNEAQ (reference sequence). The CDR3 sequence is 14 residues long. J lost 3 bases, V lost 5 bases, and 7 bases had no gene match. DNA of the CDR3: TGTGCCAGCAGCAAGACAGGGAGTGACTACGAGCAGTACTTC. It yields the protein CASSKTGSDYEQYF.

The chain joins TRBV4-3 to TRBJ1-2; 7 bases are shared with TRBD1. The CDR3 runs to 14 residues. The V and J ends lost 4 bases and 6 bases, in that order; junction bases with no gene match: 8. CDR1 is LGHNA, CDR2 YSLEER, per germline. In nucleotides, the CDR3 is TGCGCCAGCAGCCTCTCCCCAGGGGGGGATGGCTACACCTTC. It translates to CASSLSPGGDGYTF.

The V and J genes are TRBV12-3 or TRBV12-4 and TRBJ1-2, with D possibly being TRBD1 (5 bases). This CDR3 spans 14 amino acids. Trimming removed 6 bases at V and 0 bases at J, with 11 bases between. The CDR3 DNA reads as TGTGCCAGCAGCACGACAGCCACTAACTATGGCTACACCTTC. Protein sequence: CASSTTATNYGYTF.

The chain carries TRBV5-1 and TRBJ1-2; 7 positions agree with TRBD1. After removal of 0 bases from V and 3 bases from J, the junction contained 8 bases not matched to a gene. The CDR3 is 16 residues long. The germline gives CDR1 SGHRS, CDR2 YFSETQ. CDR3 region: CASSLAAITGDYGYTF. The CDR3 DNA sequence: TGCGCCAGCAGCTTGGCCGCTATTACAGGGGACTATGGCTACACCTTC.

There are a few counts of this clonotype. The chain carries TRBV4-2 and TRBJ1-2, with D perhaps matching TRBD1 (5 bases). The CDR3 is made up of 17 amino acids. Germline V gene lookup returns CDR1 LGHNA and CDR2 YNFKEQ. Trimming pared 0 bases from V and 5 bases from J, leaving 19 bases between. The CDR3 bases are TGTGCCAGCAGCCAAGACCATGGAGGGGCTCAACTTTATGGCTACACCTTC. This translates into CASSQDHGGAQLYGYTF.